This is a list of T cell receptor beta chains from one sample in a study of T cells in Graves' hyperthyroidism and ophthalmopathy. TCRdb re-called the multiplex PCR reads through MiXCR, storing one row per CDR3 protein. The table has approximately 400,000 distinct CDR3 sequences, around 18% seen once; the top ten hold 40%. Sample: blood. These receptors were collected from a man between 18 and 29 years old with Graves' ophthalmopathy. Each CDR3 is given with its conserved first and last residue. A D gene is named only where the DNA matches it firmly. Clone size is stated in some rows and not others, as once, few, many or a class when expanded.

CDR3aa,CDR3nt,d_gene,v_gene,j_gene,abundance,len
CASSINPNNEQFF,TGTGCCAGCAGTATTAATCCGAACAATGAGCAGTTCTTC,NA,TRBV7-2,TRBJ2-1,few,13
CASSETGTGQSEAFF,TGTGCCAGCAGCGAAACCGGGACAGGGCAATCTGAAGCTTTCTTT,TRBD1,TRBV7-3,TRBJ1-1,NA,15
CASSWGFYGYTF,TGTGCCAGCAGTTGGGGATTCTATGGCTACACCTTC,NA,TRBV12-3/TRBV12-4,TRBJ1-2,many,12
CASSLLWERENEQFF,TGTGCCAGCAGTCTACTCTGGGAGCGGGAGAATGAGCAGTTCTTC,TRBD2,TRBV12-3/TRBV12-4,TRBJ2-1,many,15
CASSFVYPRGVWTEAFF,TGTGCCAGCAGTTTCGTATATCCGAGGGGGGTATGGACTGAAGCTTTCTTT,NA,TRBV12-3/TRBV12-4,TRBJ1-1,NA,17
CASSPKPYPAGELFF,TGTGCCAGCAGCCCCAAGCCCTACCCGGCGGGGGAGCTGTTTTTT,NA,TRBV7-9,TRBJ2-2,many,15
CASSAGTRLGYTF,TGTGCCAGCAGTGCCGGGACGCGCTTAGGCTACACCTTC,NA,TRBV2,TRBJ1-2,many,13
CASSLGTGRFEKLFF,TGTGCCAGCTCACTTGGGACAGGCAGATTTGAAAAACTGTTTTTT,TRBD1,TRBV18,TRBJ1-4,many,15
CASSQGAGEIQETQYF,TGTGCCAGCAGCCAAGGAGCGGGAGAGATCCAAGAGACCCAGTACTTC,TRBD2,TRBV4-2,TRBJ2-5,NA,16
CASGLGSPQATQYF,TGTGCTAGTGGTTTGGGGTCCCCCCAGGCGACCCAGTACTTC,NA,TRBV12-5,TRBJ2-5,few,14
CASSRLGGGPPDTQYF,TGTGCCAGCAGCCGGCTGGGCGGGGGGCCCCCAGATACGCAGTATTTT,TRBD2,TRBV9,TRBJ2-3,few,16
CASSPKQGDEKLFF,TGTGCCAGCTCACCGAAACAGGGGGATGAAAAACTGTTTTTT,TRBD1,TRBV18,TRBJ1-4,few,14
CASSLVQGQNSPLHF,TGCGCCAGCAGCTTGGTACAGGGCCAGAATTCACCCCTCCACTTT,NA,TRBV5-1,TRBJ1-6,NA,15